Presented here are 11 T cell receptor beta chains from one specimen sequenced in a study of blood T cell repertoires in COVID-19 (dated by TCRdb to the early 2020s). The library was built by means of the immunoSEQ multiplex PCR assay. TCRdb took this table from immuneACCESS and kept in-frame rearrangements with V and J called. Such tables lack part of the clones; where checked against another copy, unresolved V genes explain under half of the gap, and the rest is unexplained. This sample is represented by tens of thousands of clones; about 86% of them were singletons. In total, the top ten clones hold about 20% of the sample. The sample comprised peripheral blood. Receptor source: an elderly woman in a cohort sampled during active or convalescent COVID-19.

This chain joins TRBV5-1 and TRBJ1-1; D not resolved. CDR3 length: 12 residues. The germline V gene has CDR1 SGHRS and CDR2 YFSETQ. Trimming cost V 7 bases and J 2 bases, with 9 bases left between them. CDR3 amino acids: CASGNFNTEAFF. CDR3 in DNA: TGCGCCAGCGGCAATTTCAACACTGAAGCTTTCTTT.

This chain links TRBV11-2 with TRBJ2-5, with 13 bases identical to TRBD2. Germline CDR1 and CDR2: SGHAT and FQNNGV. J was trimmed by 4 bases and V by 5 bases; bases with no gene match: 1. The CDR3 length is 14 residues. DNA for the CDR3: TGTGCCAGCAGCCGACTAGCGGGAGGAGAGACCCAGTACTTC. This translates into CASSRLAGGETQYF.

The chain links TRBV7-3 to TRBJ2-2, with D possibly matching TRBD2 (6 bases). The V end lost 3 bases, the J end lost 6 bases, and 11 bases lay between the germline ends. The germline V gene has CDR1 SGHTA and CDR2 FQGTGA. The CDR3 has 14 residues. CDR3 coding DNA: TGTGCCAGCAGCTTCGGCGGGGAGCCCGGGGAGCTGTTTTTT. Residues: CASSFGGEPGELFF. Full variable domain (remainder filled in from reference TRBV7-3 and TRBJ2-2): GAGVSQTPSNKVTEKGKYVELRCDPISGHTALYWYRQSLGQGPEFLIYFQGTGAADDSGLPNDRFFAVRPEGSVSTLKIQRTERGDSAVYLCASSFGGEPGELFFGEGSRLTVL.

The gene calls are TRBV10-3 and TRBJ2-6, with 11 bases identical to TRBD1. The CDR3 contains 17 residues. CDR1 is ENHRY and CDR2 is SYGVKD in the germline V gene. With V trimmed by 3 bases and J by 2 bases, 3 bases remained unmatched. CDR3 residues: CAISDPGQGAGANVLTF. The CDR3 DNA is TGTGCCATCAGTGACCCGGGACAGGGGGCTGGGGCCAACGTCCTGACTTTC.

This clone was counted once. The chain couples TRBV30 to TRBJ2-3, with TRBD1 as a possible D gene (7 bases). The germline CDR1 and CDR2 sequences are GTSNPN and SVGIG (reference sequence). CDR3 length: 14 amino acids. Between the trimmed V and J ends, which lost 1 base and 4 bases, there was a span of 12 bases. CDR3 sequence: CAWSGSRGADTQYF. DNA for the CDR3: TGTGCCTGGAGTGGTTCCAGGGGGGCAGATACGCAGTATTTT.

The sample holds one count of this clone. The CDR3 coding sequence is TGTGCCTGGAGTCCCTTGAGCTCCTATAATTCACCCCTCCACTTT. Its protein is CAWSPLSSYNSPLHF. V is TRBV30 and J is TRBJ1-6; D call uncertain. V was cut by 2 bases and J by 0 bases, with 8 bases left in between. From germline, CDR1 is GTSNPN and CDR2 SVGIG (reference sequence). The CDR3 covers 15 residues.

The V gene is TRBV7-3, the J gene TRBJ2-1; D is possibly TRBD1 (5 bases). This CDR3 is built from 15 residues. The ends were cut back, 4 bases at V and 0 bases at J, with 10 bases in the middle. CDR1 is SGHTA, CDR2 FQGTGA, per germline. The CDR3 spells CASSSGHSSYNEQFF. CDR3 in DNA: TGTGCCAGCAGCTCAGGACACAGCTCCTACAATGAGCAGTTCTTC.

The chain joins TRBV3-1 (or the pseudogene TRBV3-2) to TRBJ2-3, with a tentative D call TRBD1 (5 bases). Per germline, CDR1 LGHDT and CDR2 YNNKEL (reference sequence). The CDR3 is 14 amino acids. Deletions cut 1 base from V and 3 bases from J, with 8 bases between. CDR3 sequence: CASSQGKGTDTQYF. The DNA for the CDR3 is TGTGCCAGCAGCCAAGGGAAGGGGACAGATACGCAGTATTTT.

V gene TRBV11-2 combines with J gene TRBJ2-7; the match to TRBD2 covers 10 bases. Trimming removed 2 bases from V and 1 base from J; junction bases left unmatched: 2. Germline V gives CDR1 SGHAT, CDR2 FQNNGV. The CDR3 has 15 amino acids. CDR3 nucleotide sequence: TGTGCCAGCAGCTTATTAGCGGGAGGATCCTACGAGCAGTACTTC. It translates to CASSLLAGGSYEQYF.

This chain connects TRBV19 to TRBJ2-3; 11 bases agree with TRBD2. The CDR3 has 14 amino acids. The J segment lost 2 bases and the V segment lost 6 bases, leaving 1 base of the junction unmatched. CDR1 and CDR2 (germline): LNHDA, SQIVND (reference sequence). For the CDR3, the DNA is TGTGCCAGTAGGACTAGCGGGAACACAGATACGCAGTATTTT. Amino acids: CASRTSGNTDTQYF.

The CDR3 protein is CASSVDASSREEQYF. For the CDR3, the DNA is TGTGCCAGCAGCGTAGACGCCAGCTCACGGGAGGAGCAGTACTTC. The genes are TRBV9 and TRBJ2-7; D perhaps matches TRBD2 (6 bases). Trimming cost V 0 bases and J 7 bases, with 17 bases left between them. The CDR3 is 15 residues long. Germline V CDR1 and CDR2: SGDLS, YYNGEE.